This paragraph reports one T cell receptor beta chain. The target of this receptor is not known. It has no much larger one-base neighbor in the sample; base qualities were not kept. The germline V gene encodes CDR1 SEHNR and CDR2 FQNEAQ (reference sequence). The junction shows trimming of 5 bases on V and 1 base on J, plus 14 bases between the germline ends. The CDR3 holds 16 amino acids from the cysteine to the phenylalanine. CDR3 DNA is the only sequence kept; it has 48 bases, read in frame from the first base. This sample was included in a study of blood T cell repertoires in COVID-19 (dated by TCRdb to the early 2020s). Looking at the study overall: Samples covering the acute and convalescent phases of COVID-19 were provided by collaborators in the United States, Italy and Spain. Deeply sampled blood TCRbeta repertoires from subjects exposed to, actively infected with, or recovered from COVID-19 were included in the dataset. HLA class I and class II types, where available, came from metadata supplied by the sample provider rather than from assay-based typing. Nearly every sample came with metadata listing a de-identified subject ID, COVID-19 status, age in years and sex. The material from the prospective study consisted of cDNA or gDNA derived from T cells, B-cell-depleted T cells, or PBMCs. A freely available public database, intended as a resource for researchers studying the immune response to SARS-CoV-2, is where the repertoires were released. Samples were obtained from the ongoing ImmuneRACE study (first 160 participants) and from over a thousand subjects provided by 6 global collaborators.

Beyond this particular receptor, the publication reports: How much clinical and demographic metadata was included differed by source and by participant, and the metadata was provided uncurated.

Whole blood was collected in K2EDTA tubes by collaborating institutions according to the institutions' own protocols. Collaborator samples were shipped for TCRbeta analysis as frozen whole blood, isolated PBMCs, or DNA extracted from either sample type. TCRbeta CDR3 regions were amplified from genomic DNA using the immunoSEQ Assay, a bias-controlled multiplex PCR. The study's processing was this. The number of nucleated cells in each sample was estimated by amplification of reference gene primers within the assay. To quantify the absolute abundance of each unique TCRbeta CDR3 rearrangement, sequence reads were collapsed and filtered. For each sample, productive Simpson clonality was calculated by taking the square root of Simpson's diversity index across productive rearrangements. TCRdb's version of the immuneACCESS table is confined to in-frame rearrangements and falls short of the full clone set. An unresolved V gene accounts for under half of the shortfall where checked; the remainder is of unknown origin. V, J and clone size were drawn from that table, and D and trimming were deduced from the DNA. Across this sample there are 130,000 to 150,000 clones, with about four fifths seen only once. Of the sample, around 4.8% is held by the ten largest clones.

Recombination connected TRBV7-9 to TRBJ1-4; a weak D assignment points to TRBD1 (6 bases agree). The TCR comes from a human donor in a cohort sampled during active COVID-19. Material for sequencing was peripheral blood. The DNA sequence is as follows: TGTGCCAGCAGCCTGGGGGGGGCTGGAACTAATGAAAAACTGTTTTTT. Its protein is CASSLGGAGTNEKLFF.